One sample yielded the 5 T cell receptor beta chains listed below, sequenced in a study of OX40 agonist ivuxolimab in advanced cancers. Some clones are missing from TCRdb's copy, which holds only in-frame ones; the method was immunoSEQ multiplex PCR. The sample includes 90,000 to 100,000 clones, around 88% of them seen just once. The specimen was CD4+ or CD8+ T cells sorted from blood, collected in a trial of the OX40 agonist ivuxolimab. These receptors were obtained from an adult with an advanced solid tumor such as melanoma, head and neck, liver or kidney cancer.

This chain links TRBV5-4 with TRBJ1-1; 9 bases line up with TRBD1. This CDR3 is 16 amino acids long. The germline CDR1 and CDR2 sequences are SGHNT and YYREEE (reference sequence). V lost 4 bases and J lost 0; bases outside the gene matches: 7. The CDR3 loop is CASSITGTGMNTEAFF. CDR3 in DNA: TGTGCCAGCAGCATAACCGGGACAGGGATGAACACTGAAGCTTTCTTT.

The rearrangement uses TRBV5-1 and TRBJ1-4; D is undetermined. Germline V gene sequence: CDR1 SGHRS, CDR2 YFSETQ. Trimming removed 1 base at V and 6 bases at J, with 10 bases between. The CDR3 is made up of 14 amino acids. CDR3 coding DNA: TGCGCCAGCAGCTTGTTGGAATCGGATGAAAAACTGTTTTTT. Residues: CASSLLESDEKLFF.

As for this clone: A junction end diverges from the germline sequence, so it may reflect a read error. The CDR3 protein is CASSSNRGHVIF. DNA of the CDR3: TGTGCCAGCAGCTCTAACAGGGGGCACGTCATTTTT. The rearrangement joins TRBV5-4 to TRBJ2-3; 9 bases line up with TRBD1. The CDR3 has 12 amino acids. Germline lookup yields CDR1 SGHNT and CDR2 YYREEE (reference sequence).

This clone has just a few counts. This chain connects TRBV9 to TRBJ2-1, with D tentatively TRBD1 (6 bases). The CDR3 sequence is 16 residues long. Germline values: CDR1 SGDLS, CDR2 YYNGEE. V lost 3 bases to trimming and J lost 8 bases, with 21 bases between them. The CDR3 DNA reads as TGTGCCAGCAGCGAGGCTACAGGGTTGGCGGGCTATGAGCAGTTCTTC. It specifies CASSEATGLAGYEQFF.

The J gene is TRBJ2-5, the V gene TRBV7-2, with 7 positions matching TRBD2. The closer fit of TRBJ2-7 to the DNA end suggests the J call may be wrong. The CDR3 consists of 14 residues. Germline-derived CDR1 and CDR2 are SGHTA and FQGNSA. The CDR3 sequence: CASSLMGGTYEQYF. Here the CDR3 DNA reads TGTGCCAGCAGCTTAATGGGGGGGACCTACGAGCAGTACTTC.